Listed here are 29 T cell receptor beta chains from one sample, sequenced in a study of beta chain features in type 1 diabetes. The sequenced template was cDNA made from the entire isolated RNA. Sequenced by immunoSEQ multiplex PCR; TCRdb stores in-frame clones only, minus some. The sample consists of 150,000 or so clones, 11% of them appearing once. Sequencing used central memory CD4+ T cells from blood. The receptors shown here come from a man younger than 35 in good health.

V usage is TRBV2 and J usage is TRBJ2-4; tentative D call: TRBD2 (5 bases). The CDR3 spans 15 residues. The V and J ends lost 6 bases and 9 bases respectively, with 21 bases between them. The germline V gene encodes CDR1 SNHLY and CDR2 FYNNEI. The CDR3 loop is CASSLRWTSRGIQYF. Written as DNA, the CDR3 is TGTGCCAGCAGCCTCCGGTGGACTTCCCGGGGCATTCAGTACTTC.

CDR3 nucleotide sequence: TGTGCCAGCAGCTTTCGGCGGGGAGACAATGAGCAGTTCTTC. This encodes CASSFRRGDNEQFF. J is TRBJ2-1 and V is TRBV7-8, with TRBD2 as a possible D gene (6 bases). This CDR3 has 14 residues. Per the germline V gene, CDR1 is SGHVS and CDR2 is FQNEAQ. Trimming removed 3 bases from V and 5 bases from J, with 11 bases in between.

The table lists this clone with a few counts. The rearrangement uses TRBV2 and TRBJ2-6; a weak D match, TRBD1 (6 bases). V gave up 6 bases and J gave up 2 bases, with 17 bases separating them. Germline loops: CDR1 SNHLY, CDR2 FYNNEI. The CDR3 extends over 17 amino acids. CDR3 nucleotide sequence: TGTGCCAGCAGCCAGAATGGCCCAGGGGCTGGGGCCAACGTCCTGACTTTC. As protein: CASSQNGPGAGANVLTF.

For this clone: Other nucleotide sequences in the sample specify the same CDR3. The chain joins TRBV4-1 to TRBJ1-2; the D gene is possibly TRBD1 (5 bases). From germline, CDR1 is MGHRA and CDR2 YSYEKL. The CDR3 is made up of 15 amino acids. V shed 2 bases and J shed 0 bases, with 10 bases lying between them. Here the CDR3 DNA reads TGCGCCAGCAGCCAAAGGGACGGTGCTAACTATGGCTACACCTTC. Residues: CASSQRDGANYGYTF.

The rearrangement links TRBV28 to TRBJ2-3; 11 bases match TRBD2. The ends lost 5 bases at V and 3 bases at J; junction bases unmatched: 10. Germline values: CDR1 MDHEN, CDR2 SYDVKM. The CDR3 sequence is 17 residues long. CDR3 DNA: TGTGCCAGCAGTCCAAGTCTAGCGGGAGGAGGGACAGATACGCAGTATTTT. This translates into CASSPSLAGGGTDTQYF.

The rearrangement uses TRBV7-3 and TRBJ2-7, with 10 nucleotides matching TRBD1. CDR1 is SGHTA, CDR2 FQGTGA, per germline. This CDR3 spans 15 amino acids. The J segment lost 3 bases and the V segment lost 6 bases, leaving 8 bases of the junction unmatched. CDR3 nucleotide sequence: TGTGCCAGCAGTCCGACAGGGGGCGCATACTACGAGCAGTACTTC. Translation gives CASSPTGGAYYEQYF.

The J gene is TRBJ2-7, the V gene TRBV18; 10 bases align to TRBD2. Germline CDR1 and CDR2: KGHSH and LQKENI. This CDR3 spans 15 amino acids. Losses at the gene ends were 4 bases for V and 3 bases for J; bases not matched to a gene: 6. The CDR3 DNA sequence: TGTGCCAGCTCACATACTAGCGGGACCATCTACGAGCAGTACTTC. Translating it yields CASSHTSGTIYEQYF.

The rearrangement links TRBV29-1 to TRBJ2-4; TRBD2 might be the D (7 bases). CDR1 and CDR2 (germline): SQVTM, ANQGSEA. V shed 0 bases and J shed 5 bases, with 17 bases lying between them. The CDR3 length is 16 residues. DNA for the CDR3: TGCAGCGTTGAAGATCGCCTACGAGGGGGGGAAAACATTCAGTACTTC. Translated: CSVEDRLRGGENIQYF.

The sample holds many counts of this clone. The chain has TRBV19 and TRBJ2-1; no clear D gene. The V and J ends lost 5 bases and 6 bases respectively, with 8 bases between them. Looked up from germline, CDR1 is LNHDA and CDR2 is SQIVND (reference sequence). This CDR3 contains 12 residues. The CDR3 nucleotides read TGTGCCAGTAGTTACCGGGCCAATGAGCAGTTCTTC. Translated, it gives CASSYRANEQFF.

The sample holds a few counts of this clone. The chain couples TRBV7-2 to TRBJ2-3; TRBD2 aligns across 9 bases. Germline V lookup: CDR1 SGHTA, CDR2 FQGNSA. Trimming cost V 3 bases and J 4 bases; bases outside gene matches: 8. CDR3 size: 16 residues. CDR3 loop: CASSLNTRGGADTQYF. CDR3 DNA: TGTGCCAGCAGCTTGAACACTCGCGGGGGGGCAGATACGCAGTATTTT. The full variable domain, its missing parts supplied by reference TRBV7-2 and TRBJ2-3, is GAGVSQSPSNKVTEKGKDVELRCDPISGHTALYWYRQSLGQGLEFLIYFQGNSAPDKSGLPSDRFSAERTGGSVSTLTIQRTQQEDSAVYLCASSLNTRGGADTQYFGPGTRLTVL.

The chain links TRBV7-3 to TRBJ1-1; D unclear. CDR3 length equals 14 residues. CDR1 and CDR2 from the germline V gene are SGHTA and FQGTGA. Trimming took off 4 bases at V and 5 bases at J, with 14 bases between the two ends. The chain's CDR3 is CASSSSPGRTEAFF. Written as DNA, the CDR3 is TGTGCCAGCAGCTCCTCTCCTGGGCGGACTGAAGCTTTCTTT.

In its sample, this clone was seen a few times. The V gene is TRBV7-2, the J gene TRBJ1-5; D uncertain. Germline V gene data show CDR1 as SGHTA and CDR2 as FQGNSA. The germline V and J ends were trimmed by 1 base and 1 base, with 8 bases remaining between them. CDR3 length: 15 amino acids. CDR3 sequence reads: CASSLGHMSNQPQHF. The DNA of the CDR3 is TGTGCCAGCAGCTTAGGACATATGAGCAATCAGCCCCAGCATTTT.

This clone was counted at least ten times. This sequence joins TRBV13 and TRBJ1-2, with D uncertain. This CDR3 has 14 amino acids. V dropped 5 bases and J dropped 2 bases, with 12 bases sitting between them. Germline-derived CDR1 and CDR2 are PRHDT and FYEKMQ (reference sequence). This CDR3 reads CASSPTRGNYGYTF. As DNA, the CDR3 is TGTGCCAGCAGCCCCACCAGAGGGAACTATGGCTACACCTTC.

This rearrangement joins TRBV4-3 to TRBJ2-1; TRBD2 agrees at 9 bases. V lost 4 bases and J lost 10; bases outside the gene matches: 11. Germline CDR1 reads LGHNA; CDR2 reads YSLEER. The length of the CDR3 is 15 residues. The CDR3 region has the DNA TGCGCCAGCAGCCCCGAGGCCCTAGCGGGACGGGAGCAGTTCTTC. It translates to CASSPEALAGREQFF.

The rearrangement uses TRBV10-3 and TRBJ1-3; D remains ambiguous. Trimming removed 5 bases from V and 3 bases from J, with 11 bases in between. The CDR3 consists of 14 residues. Germline V gene sequence: CDR1 ENHRY, CDR2 SYGVKD. Here the CDR3 DNA reads TGTGCCATCAGTCCCATGGCAGATGGAAACACCATATATTTT. This encodes CAISPMADGNTIYF.

In its sample, this clone was seen a few times. One end of the junction fails to match germline, which may point to a read error. This chain connects TRBV7-2 to TRBJ1-4, with D maybe TRBD1 (5 bases). The CDR3 loop spans 14 amino acids. The germline V gene encodes CDR1 SGHTA and CDR2 FQGNSA. CDR3 amino acids: CASSLRGTHEKLFF. The CDR3 DNA reads as TGTGCCAGCAGCTTGAGGGGAACTCATGAAAAACTGTTTTTT.

The sample holds a few counts of this clone. This sequence joins TRBV7-2 and TRBJ1-5; weak D call: TRBD1 (6 bases). CDR1 is SGHTA, CDR2 FQGNSA, per germline. Trimming took 4 bases from V and 1 from J, leaving 11 bases between them. This CDR3 region has 15 residues. CDR3 coding DNA: TGTGCCAGCAGCTCTGGGACATACAGCAATCAGCCCCAGCATTTT. Translation: CASSSGTYSNQPQHF.

This clone was seen only a few times. The chain uses TRBV7-2 and TRBJ2-7; a weak D match, TRBD1 (6 bases). CDR1 and CDR2 (germline): SGHTA, FQGNSA. V was pared by 3 bases and J by 1 base, with 10 bases between. CDR3 length equals 14 residues. This CDR3 reads CASSFTGKSYEQYF. The CDR3 region has the DNA TGTGCCAGCAGCTTCACAGGGAAATCCTACGAGCAGTACTTC.

This clone was seen a few times. The rearrangement joins TRBV30 to TRBJ2-1; 10 positions agree with TRBD2. Trimming took 0 bases from V and 7 from J; bases not matched to a gene: 6. The CDR3 runs to 15 residues. Germline V gives CDR1 GTSNPN, CDR2 SVGIG (reference sequence). This CDR3 is CAWSVGAGGQNEQFF. In DNA form, the CDR3 reads TGTGCCTGGAGTGTTGGAGCGGGGGGGCAGAATGAGCAGTTCTTC.

This chain connects TRBV6-6 to TRBJ2-7; 10 bases line up with TRBD2. Germline CDR1 reads MNHNY; CDR2 reads SVGAGI (reference sequence). Trimming cost V 4 bases and J 1 base; bases outside gene matches: 4. The CDR3 has 15 amino acids. Here the CDR3 reads CASSSWTSGSYEQYF. CDR3 DNA: TGTGCCAGCAGTTCGTGGACTAGCGGTTCCTACGAGCAGTACTTC.

In this sample, this clone turned up a few times. The CDR3 DNA follows: TGTGCCAGCAGTGAAATCTCTACCAGGGATTGGTCCTACAATGAGCAGTTCTTC. Its translation: CASSEISTRDWSYNEQFF. The rearrangement uses TRBV25-1 and TRBJ2-1, with D possibly TRBD1 on 5 matching bases. Germline V gives CDR1 MGHDK, CDR2 SYGVNS. V shed 2 bases and J shed 1 base, with 18 bases lying between them. This CDR3 spans 18 amino acids.

The chain combines TRBV4-1 with TRBJ2-1; 11 nucleotides align to TRBD1. This CDR3 has 16 amino acids. In germline, CDR1 is MGHRA, CDR2 YSYEKL. The V and J ends lost 1 base and 6 bases, in that order; junction bases with no gene match: 5. The DNA of the CDR3 is TGCGCCAGCAGCCAAGGGGACAGGGGGTTTCCCAATGAGCAGTTCTTC. As protein: CASSQGDRGFPNEQFF.

V gene TRBV9 combines with J gene TRBJ2-3; 7 bases align to TRBD2. V shed 3 bases and J 6 bases; nucleotides not matched to a gene: 16. The CDR3 covers 17 residues. The germline CDR1 and CDR2 sequences are SGDLS and YYNGEE. The CDR3 loop is CASSERGVPNPLDTQYF. In nucleotides, the CDR3 is TGTGCCAGCAGCGAACGGGGGGTCCCCAACCCTCTCGATACGCAGTATTTT.

This sequence joins TRBV5-6 and TRBJ2-1; 9 nucleotides align to TRBD2. The CDR3 consists of 15 residues. Trimming cost V 3 bases and J 4 bases; bases outside gene matches: 5. Germline CDR1 is SGHDT and CDR2 is YYEEEE. The CDR3 region is CASSSLAGTYNEQFF. The CDR3 nucleotides read TGTGCCAGCAGCTCCCTAGCGGGGACGTACAATGAGCAGTTCTTC.

This clone has only a few counts. Other DNA sequences in the same sample also yield this CDR3. The V and J genes are TRBV28 and TRBJ2-3; unclear D gene. The CDR3 loop spans 14 amino acids. Germline V lookup: CDR1 MDHEN, CDR2 SYDVKM. The V and J ends lost 5 bases and 3 bases respectively, with 12 bases between them. The chain's CDR3 is CASSPGPRTDTQYF. In DNA form, the CDR3 reads TGTGCCAGCAGTCCCGGACCGCGTACAGATACGCAGTATTTT.

The V gene is TRBV6-5, the J gene TRBJ1-6; no reliable D call. There are 13 residues in the CDR3. CDR1 is MNHEY, CDR2 SVGAGI, per germline. Deletions cut 11 bases from V and 7 bases from J, with 15 bases between. The CDR3 sequence is CAVRASQNSPLHF. The CDR3 DNA reads as TGTGCCGTAAGAGCCTCTCAGAATTCACCCCTCCACTTT.

This clone appeared a few times. This chain uses TRBV5-4 with TRBJ2-1, with D perhaps matching TRBD2 (5 bases). Trimming cost V 1 base and J 11 bases, with 13 bases left between them. The CDR3 sequence is 13 residues long. The germline V gene encodes CDR1 SGHNT and CDR2 YYREEE (reference sequence). The CDR3 DNA is TGTGCCAGCAGCTTGCAGGACTCTCGCCAGCAGTTCTTC. It codes for CASSLQDSRQQFF.

This clone was recorded a few times. The chain carries TRBV20-1 and TRBJ1-1; the D gene is possibly TRBD1 (5 bases). The CDR3 length is 11 residues. Germline V gene data show CDR1 as DFQATT and CDR2 as SNEGSKA (reference sequence). CDR3 amino acids: CRQDRGTEAFF. CDR3 DNA sequence: TGCAGACAGGATCGTGGCACTGAAGCTTTCTTT.

The genes are TRBV7-2 and TRBJ2-4; D possibly corresponds to TRBD1 (5 bases). The CDR3 extends over 15 amino acids. Per the germline V gene, CDR1 is SGHTA and CDR2 is FQGNSA. V was trimmed by 6 bases and J by 7 bases, leaving 19 bases between them. The DNA of the CDR3 is TGTGCCAGCAGACAGCAGGGTTATCTTAGCAACATTCAGTACTTC. Translating it yields CASRQQGYLSNIQYF. The variable domain in full, with the rest retrieved from reference TRBV7-2 and TRBJ2-4, is GAGVSQSPSNKVTEKGKDVELRCDPISGHTALYWYRQSLGQGLEFLIYFQGNSAPDKSGLPSDRFSAERTGGSVSTLTIQRTQQEDSAVYLCASRQQGYLSNIQYFGAGTRLSVL.